The 28 T cell receptor beta chains below come from one sample, sequenced in a study of blood T cell repertoires in COVID-19. This table comes from immunoSEQ multiplex PCR, and its TCRdb copy is limited to in-frame clones, with some not included. The sample contains nearly 350,000 clones, about 86% of which appear only once. Sequenced sample: peripheral blood. Receptors originate from a man aged 25-45 years with active or convalescent COVID-19.

The rearrangement links TRBV19 to TRBJ1-2, with D perhaps matching TRBD1 (5 bases). V was shortened by 11 bases and J by 8 bases, with 15 bases between the two germline ends. The CDR3 has 11 amino acids. Germline V gene lookup returns CDR1 LNHDA and CDR2 SQIVND (reference sequence). CDR3 in amino acids: CAARQTRGYTF. The CDR3 DNA reads as TGTGCCGCCAGACAGACGCGAGGCTACACCTTC.

V gene TRBV29-1 combines with J gene TRBJ1-1; no firm D call. Trimming took 1 base from V and 1 from J, leaving 13 bases between them. CDR3 size: 15 residues. CDR1 is SQVTM and CDR2 is ANQGSEA in the germline V gene. CDR3 in DNA: TGCAGCGTTGAAGTCAGTCCAAGAAAGAACACTGAAGCTTTCTTT. Translation gives CSVEVSPRKNTEAFF.

The sample holds a few counts of this clone. The chain combines TRBV21-1 with TRBJ2-5; TRBD1 is the table's D call, not checked against the DNA. TRBV21-1 is labeled a pseudogene. The CDR3 is 17 amino acids. CDR3: CASSKGGRVSGQETQYF. The CDR3 nucleotides are TGTGCCAGCAGCAAAGGGGGGCGGGTATCGGGACAAGAGACCCAGTACTTC.

The V and J genes are TRBV4-3 and TRBJ2-1, with 8 bases aligning to TRBD1. Trimming cost V 4 bases and J 7 bases; bases outside gene matches: 6. The CDR3 runs 14 residues. CDR1 is LGHNA and CDR2 is YSLEER in the germline V gene. The CDR3 is CASSPRQGLNEQFF. For the CDR3, the DNA is TGCGCCAGCAGCCCTCGACAGGGGTTAAATGAGCAGTTCTTC.

The chain has TRBV5-1 and TRBJ2-1; 8 bases align to TRBD2. This CDR3 contains 13 residues. V lost 4 bases to trimming and J lost 7 bases; unmatched junction nucleotides: 4. Germline CDR1 SGHRS, CDR2 YFSETQ. The CDR3 is CASSPGGRNEQFF. The CDR3 DNA sequence: TGCGCCAGCAGCCCGGGAGGGCGGAATGAGCAGTTCTTC.

This chain connects TRBV9 to TRBJ2-3, with D possibly being TRBD2 (6 bases). V was pared by 1 base and J by 4 bases, with 16 bases between. Germline values: CDR1 SGDLS, CDR2 YYNGEE. The CDR3 contains 16 residues. CDR3 coding DNA: TGTGCCAGCAGCGTAAGCCCGAGCGGGCGCTCAGATACGCAGTATTTT. It is translated as CASSVSPSGRSDTQYF.

The V call is TRBV4-1, the J call TRBJ2-4; TRBD1 matches 9 bases. The CDR3 spans 14 residues. The V segment lost 3 bases and the J segment 7 bases; nucleotides outside the gene matches: 4. In germline, CDR1 is MGHRA, CDR2 YSYEKL. The CDR3 here is CASSHRTGENIQYF. The CDR3, as DNA: TGCGCCAGCAGCCACAGGACAGGGGAGAACATTCAGTACTTC.

The rearrangement uses TRBV18 and TRBJ1-2; D is perhaps TRBD1 (6 bases). Trimming cost V 2 bases and J 6 bases, with 10 bases left between them. The germline V gene encodes CDR1 KGHSH and CDR2 LQKENI. The CDR3 is 13 residues long. This CDR3 reads CASSPDRQDGYTF. The CDR3 DNA reads TGTGCCAGCTCACCAGATCGACAGGATGGCTACACCTTC.

The rearrangement joins TRBV11-2 to TRBJ2-5; maybe TRBD2 (5 bases). Germline-derived CDR1 and CDR2 are SGHAT and FQNNGV. This CDR3 is 13 amino acids long. Trimming cost V 5 bases and J 5 bases, with 12 bases left between them. CDR3 residues: CASSISAPETQYF. Here the CDR3 DNA reads TGTGCCAGCAGCATTAGCGCCCCGGAGACCCAGTACTTC.

CDR3 bases: TGTGCCATCAGCGCTGGACAGGGCGCGCGATCACCCCTCCACTTT. It translates to CAISAGQGARSPLHF. The rearrangement uses TRBV10-3 and TRBJ1-6; 8 bases map to TRBD1. The CDR3 is 15 amino acids. Germline V gene data show CDR1 as ENHRY and CDR2 as SYGVKD. After removal of 6 bases from V and 10 bases from J, the junction contained 11 bases not matched to a gene.

This rearrangement joins TRBV9 to TRBJ2-3; TRBD2 aligns across 14 bases. CDR1 is SGDLS, CDR2 YYNGEE, per germline. After removal of 3 bases from V and 3 bases from J, the junction contained 6 bases not matched to a gene. The CDR3 is made up of 17 amino acids. The CDR3, as DNA: TGTGCCAGCAGCGGAGGGACTAGCGGGAGTGCGACAGATACGCAGTATTTT. Its protein product is CASSGGTSGSATDTQYF.

The V gene is TRBV3-1 (or the pseudogene TRBV3-2), the J gene TRBJ2-2; the D is unclear. The V end was cut by 3 bases, the J end by 2 bases, with 4 bases between. Germline values: CDR1 LGHDT, CDR2 YNNKEL (reference sequence). The CDR3 is 13 amino acids. The CDR3 DNA sequence: TGTGCCAGCAGCCACTCTAACACCGGGGAGCTGTTTTTT. Translation: CASSHSNTGELFF.

V and J are TRBV4-2 and TRBJ1-2; D gene unclear. This CDR3 is 12 amino acids long. The germline V and J ends were trimmed by 1 base and 9 bases, with 9 bases remaining between them. Germline V gene data show CDR1 as LGHNA and CDR2 as YNFKEQ. The CDR3 nucleotides read TGTGCCAGCAGCCAAGGGCAGGAAAGCTACACCTTC. Translating gives CASSQGQESYTF.

This clone was counted only a few times. The J gene is TRBJ1-2, the V gene TRBV21-1; the D call of TRBD1 is as the table states it, not checked on the DNA. TRBV21-1 corresponds to a pseudogene. CDR3 length: 17 residues. In DNA, the CDR3 is TGTGCCAGCAGCAAAGAGCGACCGTTGCAGGGGGCGACTGGCTACACCTTC. Its protein is CASSKERPLQGATGYTF.

The chain recombines TRBV7-9 with TRBJ1-3, with D perhaps matching TRBD1 (6 bases). In germline, CDR1 is SEHNR, CDR2 FQNEAQ (reference sequence). Trimming left V 4 bases short and J 0 bases short, with 10 bases between. The CDR3 spans 15 residues. The CDR3 sequence: CASSSARGSGNTIYF. The CDR3 DNA is TGTGCCAGCAGCTCCGCCAGGGGCTCTGGAAACACCATATATTTT.

The chain is built from TRBV6-5 and TRBJ2-5; 8 positions match TRBD2. V gave up 6 bases and J gave up 5 bases; unmatched junction bases: 5. Per germline, CDR1 MNHEY and CDR2 SVGAGI. CDR3 size: 13 residues. CDR3 region: CASSPSGSETQYF. CDR3 nucleotides: TGTGCCAGCAGCCCAAGCGGGAGCGAGACCCAGTACTTC.

This clone appeared a few times. The chain links TRBV7-3 to TRBJ1-2; 7 bases map to TRBD1. After removal of 5 bases from V and 8 bases from J, the junction contained 11 bases not matched to a gene. The CDR3 sequence is 14 residues long. Germline V CDR1 and CDR2: SGHTA, FQGTGA. CDR3 nucleotide sequence: TGTGCCAGCAGCCCGAACCGACAGGGTGCGGGCTACACCTTC. Translated, it gives CASSPNRQGAGYTF.

V and J are TRBV20-1 and TRBJ1-1; unclear D gene. The CDR3 contains 10 residues. Deletions cut 5 bases from V and 9 bases from J, with 10 bases between. The V gene's germline CDR1 is DFQATT and CDR2 SNEGSKA (reference sequence). The CDR3 DNA reads as TGCAGTGCTTTCAACATTAAAGCTTTCTTT. Translating gives CSAFNIKAFF.

V usage is TRBV3-1 (or the pseudogene TRBV3-2) and J usage is TRBJ2-3; TRBD2 agrees at 10 bases. Per germline, CDR1 LGHDT and CDR2 YNNKEL (reference sequence). The J segment lost 0 bases and the V segment lost 4 bases, leaving 4 bases of the junction unmatched. The CDR3 runs 16 residues. In nucleotides, the CDR3 is TGTGCCAGCAGCCGCCCACTAGCGGGGAGCACAGATACGCAGTATTTT. Translated: CASSRPLAGSTDTQYF.

The rearrangement links TRBV5-4 to TRBJ2-7; possible D gene TRBD1, 6 bases. The CDR3 consists of 14 residues. Looked up from germline, CDR1 is SGHNT and CDR2 is YYREEE (reference sequence). The germline V and J ends were trimmed by 1 base and 2 bases, with 10 bases remaining between them. CDR3 amino acids: CASSLWTATYEQYF. For the CDR3, the DNA is TGTGCCAGCAGCTTGTGGACAGCTACCTACGAGCAGTACTTC.

J is TRBJ1-1 and V is TRBV19; 10 bases fit TRBD1. Germline loops: CDR1 LNHDA, CDR2 SQIVND (reference sequence). The junction had 3 bases not matched to a gene; V was cut back by 5 bases and J by 3 bases. CDR3 size: 14 residues. The CDR3, as DNA: TGTGCCAGTAGTGACAGGGGGCTAGACACTGAAGCTTTCTTT. Translating gives CASSDRGLDTEAFF.

This clone was seen a handful of times. V and J are TRBV6-6 and TRBJ1-3, with a possible D match to TRBD1 (5 bases). The V end was cut by 4 bases, the J end by 0 bases, with 13 bases between. This CDR3 is built from 16 residues. Germline CDR1 MNHNY, CDR2 SVGAGI (reference sequence). The CDR3 coding sequence is TGTGCCAGCAGTTCTCCGGACACATCCTCTGGAAACACCATATATTTT. Translation gives CASSSPDTSSGNTIYF.

This sequence joins TRBV19 and TRBJ2-7, with 7 bases lining up with TRBD1. The CDR3 covers 14 residues. V lost 5 bases to trimming and J lost 7 bases; unmatched junction nucleotides: 11. Germline loops: CDR1 LNHDA, CDR2 SQIVND (reference sequence). CDR3 sequence reads: CASSPTGALREQYF. In nucleotides, the CDR3 is TGTGCCAGTAGTCCCACAGGGGCCCTCCGGGAGCAGTACTTC.

The V call is TRBV28, the J call TRBJ2-1, with 9 bases matching TRBD2. Germline CDR1 and CDR2: MDHEN and SYDVKM. The CDR3 is 15 residues long. J was trimmed by 4 bases and V by 3 bases; bases with no gene match: 4. The CDR3, as DNA: TGTGCCAGCAGTTTGACTAGCGGCCCTTACAATGAGCAGTTCTTC. This translates into CASSLTSGPYNEQFF.

This chain joins TRBV28 and TRBJ1-2, with TRBD1 identical over 7 bases. The CDR3 is made up of 14 amino acids. Trimming cost V 8 bases and J 6 bases; bases outside gene matches: 12. The germline V gene has CDR1 MDHEN and CDR2 SYDVKM. The CDR3 sequence is CASGTVTSIHGYTF. For the CDR3, the DNA is TGTGCCAGCGGGACAGTGACTTCAATTCATGGCTACACCTTC.

The V and J genes are TRBV27 and TRBJ2-1, with 12 bases that match TRBD2. This CDR3 is built from 16 residues. V gave up 0 bases and J gave up 8 bases; unmatched junction bases: 5. The germline V gene encodes CDR1 MNHEY and CDR2 SMNVEV (reference sequence). CDR3 sequence (DNA): TGTGCCAGCAGTTTATCCACTAGCGGGAGGTTCTATGAGCAGTTCTTC. Amino acid sequence: CASSLSTSGRFYEQFF.

DNA of the CDR3: TGTGCCAGCAGACAAACCCCCCCCCTTACTAGTGTTGATGAGACCCAGTACTTC. Its translation is CASRQTPPLTSVDETQYF. This chain uses TRBV7-9 with TRBJ2-5; tentatively, D is TRBD2 (5 bases). Germline CDR1 and CDR2: SEHNR and FQNEAQ (reference sequence). The CDR3 runs 18 residues. Trimming removed 6 bases at V and 5 bases at J, with 28 bases between.

This chain uses TRBV2 with TRBJ2-7, with D possibly TRBD2 on 5 matching bases. CDR3 length equals 15 residues. Per germline, CDR1 SNHLY and CDR2 FYNNEI. Trimming removed 4 bases at V and 2 bases at J, with 15 bases between. CDR3 loop: CASSVRVSVTYEQYF. The CDR3 nucleotides are TGTGCCAGCAGTGTGCGCGTTAGCGTTACCTACGAGCAGTACTTC.